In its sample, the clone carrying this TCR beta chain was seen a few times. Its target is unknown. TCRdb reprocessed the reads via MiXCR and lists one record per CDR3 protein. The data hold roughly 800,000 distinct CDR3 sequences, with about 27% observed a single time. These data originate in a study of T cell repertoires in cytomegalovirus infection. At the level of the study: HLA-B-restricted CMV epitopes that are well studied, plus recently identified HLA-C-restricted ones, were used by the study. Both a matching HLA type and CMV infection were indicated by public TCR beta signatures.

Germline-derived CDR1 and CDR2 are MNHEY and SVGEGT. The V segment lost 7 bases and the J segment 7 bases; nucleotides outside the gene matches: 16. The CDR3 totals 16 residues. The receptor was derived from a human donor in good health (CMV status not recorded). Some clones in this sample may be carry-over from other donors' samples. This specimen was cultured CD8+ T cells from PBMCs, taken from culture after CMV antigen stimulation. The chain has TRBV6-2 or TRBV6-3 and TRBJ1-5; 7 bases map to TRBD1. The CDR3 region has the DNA TGTGCCAGCACCACCCTATTTACAGGGGAGCGGCAGCCCCAGCATTTT. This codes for CASTTLFTGERQPQHF.